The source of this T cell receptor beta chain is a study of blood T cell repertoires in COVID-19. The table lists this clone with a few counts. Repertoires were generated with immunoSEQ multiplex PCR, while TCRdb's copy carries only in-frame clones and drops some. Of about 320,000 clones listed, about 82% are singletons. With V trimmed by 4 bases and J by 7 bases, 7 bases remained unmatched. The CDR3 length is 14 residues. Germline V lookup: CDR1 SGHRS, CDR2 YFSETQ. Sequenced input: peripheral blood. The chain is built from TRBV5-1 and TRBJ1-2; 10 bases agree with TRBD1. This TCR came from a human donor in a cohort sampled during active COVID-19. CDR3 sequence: CASSRGTGERGYTF. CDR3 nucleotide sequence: TGCGCCAGCAGCCGGGGGACAGGGGAGCGTGGCTACACCTTC.